This T cell receptor beta chain was documented in a study of monozygotic twins with inflammatory bowel disease. Study-wide points: Differing immunosuppressive treatments may have added variability to patient repertoires. Diversity of TCRbeta measured by inverse Simpson was lower in IBD patients than in healthy co-twins. For repertoire similarity, concordant twins did not differ from discordant twins, possibly because power was limited.

UMIs that had a 6-nucleotide sample barcode were put in using template switching. TCRdb reprocessed the 5' RACE reads and reports one entry per CDR3 protein, with no DNA. This sample lists roughly 330,000 distinct CDR3 sequences; its ten largest clones have approximately 2%. The CDR3 runs to 18 residues. Germline values: CDR1 SGHAT, CDR2 FQDESV (reference sequence). With regard to this clonotype: Its antigen is still unknown.

The sequenced sample was blood. The chain joins TRBV11-1 to TRBJ2-5; the D gene TCRdb calls, TRBD1, cannot be checked with no DNA. The sequence was obtained from a human donor with ulcerative colitis or Crohn's disease, or a healthy co-twin of an affected twin (not recorded which). CDR3 sequence: CASSLGTGGYPTQETQYF.